Following are 7 T cell receptor beta chains from one sample sequenced in a study of T-cell memory formation after mild COVID-19. TCRdb re-called the 5' RACE reads with MiXCR, one entry per CDR3 protein. The sample lists approximately 500,000 distinct CDR3 sequences, roughly 23% occurring once. Input material: PBMCs or a T cell subset sorted from them (not recorded which). The source is an adult woman who had mild COVID-19 (a few samples of this study predate the infection). Cell type and time point are not known.

The chain has TRBV12-3 or TRBV12-4 and TRBJ2-1, with 11 positions matching TRBD2. V trimming: 5 bases; J trimming: 2 bases; junction bases outside the gene matches: 2. This CDR3 has 15 amino acids. The CDR3 region has the DNA TGTGCCAGCAGTACTAGCGGGGGTACCTACAATGAGCAGTTCTTC. It codes for CASSTSGGTYNEQFF.

The J gene is TRBJ2-1, the V gene TRBV6-2 or TRBV6-3, with 7 bases fitting TRBD1. This CDR3 contains 12 residues. V dropped 8 bases and J dropped 6; count of bases not matched to a gene: 4. Germline assignment: CDR1 MNHEY and CDR2 SVGEGT. As DNA, the CDR3 is TGTGCCAGCGGTACAGGGGTCAATGAGCAGTTCTTC. It specifies CASGTGVNEQFF.

This clonotype was seen more than once but under ten times. The J gene is TRBJ1-1, the V gene TRBV4-2; a weak D match, TRBD1 (6 bases). CDR3 length: 16 residues. The germline gives CDR1 LGHNA, CDR2 YNFKEQ. V lost 1 base and J 1 base, leaving 13 bases between the germline ends. Here the CDR3 reads CASSQVSRGPNTEAFF. The CDR3, as DNA: TGTGCCAGCAGCCAAGTCAGCAGGGGACCGAACACTGAAGCTTTCTTT.

This clonotype showed up just a few times. This chain links TRBV4-3 with TRBJ2-3, with 8 bases identical to TRBD1. Germline-derived CDR1 and CDR2 are LGHNA and YSLEER. The CDR3 is 15 amino acids. V shed 1 base, J shed 2 bases, and the junction held 2 bases outside the gene matches. CDR3 loop: CASSQVQGVTDTQYF. The CDR3 coding sequence is TGCGCCAGCAGCCAAGTACAGGGGGTCACAGATACGCAGTATTTT.

This clonotype was detected many times. The DNA of the CDR3 is TGTGCCAGCAGTTTAGTATCGACTAGCGCAGATACGCAGTATTTT. Amino acids: CASSLVSTSADTQYF. This chain connects TRBV12-3 or TRBV12-4 to TRBJ2-3, with 8 bases identical to TRBD2. This CDR3 has 15 residues. The V and J ends lost 1 base and 4 bases, in that order; junction bases with no gene match: 4.

This clonotype was picked up a small number of times. The chain carries TRBV9 and TRBJ2-2, with D unclear. V lost 4 bases, J lost 5 bases, and 15 bases lay in between. The germline gives CDR1 SGDLS, CDR2 YYNGEE. The CDR3 contains 15 residues. The CDR3 here is CASSPDPTYTGELFF. The CDR3 nucleotides are TGTGCCAGCAGCCCGGACCCGACTTATACCGGGGAGCTGTTTTTT.

This clonotype was observed a single time. The genes are TRBV20-1 and TRBJ2-7, with unresolved D. CDR1 and CDR2 (germline): DFQATT, SNEGSKA (reference sequence). CDR3 length: 11 residues. The germline V and J ends were trimmed by 6 bases and 3 bases, with 9 bases remaining between them. This CDR3 is CSAEVVYEQYF. CDR3 bases: TGCAGTGCAGAGGTAGTCTACGAGCAGTACTTC.